This T cell receptor (beta chain) was found in a study of blood T cells in healthy people across ages. The CDR3 sequence is 15 residues long. The V gene's germline CDR1 is MNHEY and CDR2 SMNVEV (reference sequence). Trimming removed 3 bases from V and 8 bases from J, with 17 bases in between. PCR was performed a second time for about 6 to 12 cycles using a sample-barcoded 5' primer and a J-beta primer mix. From the 5' RACE reads, TCRdb called clonotypes with MiXCR, one entry per CDR3 protein. Of about 630,000 distinct CDR3 sequences listed, around 21% are singletons. There are a few counts of this clonotype.

The sequencing sample was made of blood. This TCR derives from a man aged 70 or older in good health. The V call is TRBV27, the J call TRBJ2-1; D uncertain. This CDR3 is CASSFGRLTWDEQFF. Written as DNA, the CDR3 is TGTGCCAGCAGTTTTGGGCGACTCACTTGGGATGAGCAGTTCTTC.